These 22 T cell receptor beta chains came from one sample sequenced in a study of shared clonotypes between healthy human individuals. Assay: immunoSEQ multiplex PCR; the TCRdb copy retains only in-frame clones and omits some. The sample carries some 2,000,000 clones, around 95% recorded once. Sample: naive CD4+ T cells sorted from blood. Noted subset: CD45RA+ positively selected. The receptor source for this set is a man aged 18 to 29 in good health.

As to this clone: Other DNA sequences in this sample translate to the same CDR3. V is TRBV18 and J is TRBJ2-7; D call uncertain. The CDR3 runs to 14 residues. The germline gives CDR1 KGHSH, CDR2 LQKENI. Trimming took off 0 bases at V and 2 bases at J, with 8 bases between the two ends. In DNA, the CDR3 is TGTGCCAGCTCACCACCGGTCGGCCCCTACGAGCAGTACTTC. Translating it yields CASSPPVGPYEQYF. The full variable domain, completed using reference TRBV18 and TRBJ2-7, is NAGVMQNPRHLVRRRGQEARLRCSPMKGHSHVYWYRQLPEEGLKFMVYLQKENIIDESGMPKERFSAEFPKEGPSILRIQQVVRGDSAAYFCASSPPVGPYEQYFGPGTRLTVT.

The chain employs TRBV30 and TRBJ2-3; D might be TRBD2 (7 bases). The germline gives CDR1 GTSNPN, CDR2 SVGIG (reference sequence). The CDR3 runs to 16 residues. V was clipped by 2 bases and J by 3 bases, with 18 bases between them. In DNA, the CDR3 is TGTGCCTGGAGTAGGGGGTGGGAGGGCCTTACAGATACGCAGTATTTT. This encodes CAWSRGWEGLTDTQYF.

V is TRBV21-1 and J is TRBJ2-7; the tabulated D call, TRBD1, remains unverified against the DNA. TRBV21-1 is a recognized pseudogene. This CDR3 is 15 amino acids long. In DNA, the CDR3 is TGTGCCAGCCCGAACCGGGACAGGGTCTTATACGAGCAGTACTTC. Protein sequence: CASPNRDRVLYEQYF.

V and J are TRBV4-1 and TRBJ1-1, with D perhaps matching TRBD1 (6 bases). Germline-derived CDR1 and CDR2 are MGHRA and YSYEKL. The CDR3 has 16 residues. V shed 6 bases and J shed 0 bases, with 17 bases lying between them. The CDR3 DNA follows: TGCGCCAGCAGGCGCGGTCCGGGGGGGCTGAACACTGAAGCTTTCTTT. It yields the protein CASRRGPGGLNTEAFF.

The chain recombines TRBV27 with TRBJ1-4; 7 bases fit TRBD1. Germline V gene sequence: CDR1 MNHEY, CDR2 SMNVEV (reference sequence). This CDR3 is built from 13 residues. V was pared by 5 bases and J by 8 bases, with 5 bases of the junction left unmatched. The CDR3 nucleotides read TGTGCCAGCAGTGGGCAGGGGGGAGAAAAACTGTTTTTT. Its protein product is CASSGQGGEKLFF. The full variable domain, completed using reference TRBV27 and TRBJ1-4, is EAQVTQNPRYLITVTGKKLTVTCSQNMNHEYMSWYRQDPGLGLRQIYYSMNVEVTDKGDVPEGYKVSRKEKRNFPLILESPSPNQTSLYFCASSGQGGEKLFFGSGTQLSVL.

The CDR3 DNA follows: TGTGCCAGCAGCTTGACAGGGTGGGATAATTCACCCCTCCACTTT. Amino acids: CASSLTGWDNSPLHF. This chain uses TRBV5-4 with TRBJ1-6; a possible D gene is TRBD1 (6 bases). Germline CDR1 reads SGHNT; CDR2 reads YYREEE (reference sequence). V lost 1 base and J 5 bases, leaving 10 bases between the germline ends. The CDR3 spans 15 residues.

V is TRBV2 and J is TRBJ2-3; no definite D call. Deletions cut 3 bases from V and 0 bases from J, with 10 bases between. Germline V gene lookup returns CDR1 SNHLY and CDR2 FYNNEI. The CDR3 runs to 15 residues. The DNA for the CDR3 is TGTGCCAGCAGTGATGGAGCCCTTAGCACAGATACGCAGTATTTT. Residues: CASSDGALSTDTQYF. Combining the CDR3 with reference TRBV2 and TRBJ2-3 gives the whole variable domain EPEVTQTPSHQVTQMGQEVILRCVPISNHLYFYWYRQILGQKVEFLVSFYNNEISEKSEIFDDQFSVERPDGSNFTLKIRSTKLEDSAMYFCASSDGALSTDTQYFGPGTRLTVL.

The chain is built from TRBV5-4 and TRBJ2-3; TRBD1 aligns across 7 bases. The CDR3 runs to 15 residues. In germline, CDR1 is SGHNT, CDR2 YYREEE (reference sequence). The V and J ends lost 5 bases and 1 base, in that order; junction bases with no gene match: 7. CDR3 sequence reads: CASRTTGYGTDTQYF. DNA of the CDR3: TGTGCCAGCAGGACGACAGGGTATGGCACAGATACGCAGTATTTT.

The chain combines TRBV6-1 with TRBJ2-7; no firm D call. V lost 2 bases and J lost 3, with 5 bases in between. Germline values: CDR1 MNHNS, CDR2 SASEGT. This CDR3 has 12 amino acids. The CDR3 DNA reads TGTGCCAGCAGTGAAATTCTCTACGAGCAGTACTTC. Translating gives CASSEILYEQYF.

This chain links TRBV7-2 with TRBJ2-3; 14 bases agree with TRBD2. The CDR3 length is 16 residues. Germline-derived CDR1 and CDR2 are SGHTA and FQGNSA. V dropped 5 bases and J dropped 5; count of bases not matched to a gene: 6. The CDR3 DNA reads as TGTGCCAGCAGCCAGACTAGCGGGAGGGTGGTAGATACGCAGTATTTT. Translation gives CASSQTSGRVVDTQYF.

The chain links TRBV7-9 to TRBJ2-1; D unresolved. Trimming shortened V by 3 bases and J by 9 bases, and 12 bases separated the two germline ends. CDR1 is SEHNR and CDR2 is FQNEAQ in the germline V gene (reference sequence). This CDR3 has 13 residues. The CDR3 nucleotides read TGTGCCAGCAGCTTGCTTTGGGCCGGTGAGCAGTTCTTC. Translating it yields CASSLLWAGEQFF.

The genes are TRBV11-2 and TRBJ2-7; no clear D. Trimming took off 2 bases at V and 1 base at J, with 9 bases between the two ends. CDR1 is SGHAT and CDR2 is FQNNGV in the germline V gene. CDR3 size: 14 residues. CDR3 in amino acids: CASSLFAESYEQYF. For the CDR3, the DNA is TGTGCCAGCAGCTTATTCGCAGAATCCTACGAGCAGTACTTC.

This clone was observed once. The gene calls are TRBV15 and TRBJ2-5; D is undetermined. The CDR3 consists of 14 residues. Trimming cost V 0 bases and J 3 bases, with 8 bases left between them. Germline-derived CDR1 and CDR2 are LNHNV and YYDKDF (reference sequence). The CDR3 sequence: CATSREILKETQYF. In DNA form, the CDR3 reads TGTGCCACCAGCAGAGAGATCCTTAAAGAGACCCAGTACTTC.

The chain links TRBV5-6 to TRBJ2-7, with 12 nucleotides matching TRBD1. CDR3 length: 14 amino acids. Trimming cost V 5 bases and J 6 bases; bases outside gene matches: 6. Germline values: CDR1 SGHDT, CDR2 YYEEEE. The CDR3, as DNA: TGTGCCAGCAGTTACGGGGACAGGGGGCCCGAGCAGTACTTC. This gives the protein CASSYGDRGPEQYF.

The gene calls are TRBV18 and TRBJ1-1; perhaps TRBD1 as D (6 bases). The CDR3 has 17 residues. Per germline, CDR1 KGHSH and CDR2 LQKENI. V dropped 3 bases and J dropped 5 bases, with 22 bases sitting between them. In nucleotides, the CDR3 is TGTGCCAGCTCACCCTCCTCCCCGGGACAAAAAGGGACTGAAGCTTTCTTT. This codes for CASSPSSPGQKGTEAFF.

The chain couples TRBV6-6 to TRBJ2-7; D call uncertain. The germline V gene encodes CDR1 MNHNY and CDR2 SVGAGI (reference sequence). Between the trimmed V and J ends, which lost 5 bases and 5 bases, there was a span of 13 bases. The CDR3 is made up of 13 amino acids. CDR3 in DNA: TGTGCCAGCAGTGAGCCCCTTTCGGACGAGCAGTACTTC. Protein product: CASSEPLSDEQYF.

The chain combines TRBV4-1 with TRBJ2-1, with 10 bases fitting TRBD2. The ends lost 1 base at V and 1 base at J; junction bases unmatched: 4. Germline V gives CDR1 MGHRA, CDR2 YSYEKL. The CDR3 is 17 residues long. In DNA, the CDR3 is TGCGCCAGCAGCCAAGGGATACTAGCGGGGTCCTACAATGAGCAGTTCTTC. Translating gives CASSQGILAGSYNEQFF.

The chain carries TRBV4-2 and TRBJ2-5; D is unclear. Germline V gene lookup returns CDR1 LGHNA and CDR2 YNFKEQ. The V and J ends lost 0 bases and 2 bases respectively, with 4 bases between them. The CDR3 extends over 13 amino acids. As DNA, the CDR3 is TGTGCCAGCAGCCAAGAGAGTCAAGAGACCCAGTACTTC. It codes for CASSQESQETQYF.

The chain employs TRBV29-1 and TRBJ1-2, with D perhaps TRBD1 (5 bases). Trimming cost V 2 bases and J 4 bases, with 8 bases left between them. Germline V gene data show CDR1 as SQVTM and CDR2 as ANQGSEA. There are 12 residues in the CDR3. CDR3 protein: CSVELQAYGYTF. Written as DNA, the CDR3 is TGCAGCGTTGAACTACAGGCCTATGGCTACACCTTC.

V gene TRBV6-5 combines with J gene TRBJ1-1; TRBD1 agrees at 8 bases. The V and J ends lost 6 bases and 1 base, in that order; junction bases with no gene match: 4. Germline loops: CDR1 MNHEY, CDR2 SVGAGI. The CDR3 is 14 amino acids. The CDR3 DNA reads TGTGCCAGCAGACGGACAGGGAAGAACACTGAAGCTTTCTTT. Protein: CASRRTGKNTEAFF.

The V and J genes are TRBV5-1 and TRBJ2-7; weak D call: TRBD1 (5 bases). V was pared by 2 bases and J by 5 bases, with 17 bases between. This CDR3 contains 15 residues. The germline V gene has CDR1 SGHRS and CDR2 YFSETQ. CDR3 nucleotide sequence: TGCGCCAGCAGCTTCGTGGGCGCGAAGGGGAACGAGCAGTACTTC. Translating gives CASSFVGAKGNEQYF.

This clone occurred once. The rearrangement links TRBV6-5 to TRBJ1-1; D perhaps matches TRBD1 (6 bases). The germline V and J ends were trimmed by 11 bases and 1 base, with 17 bases remaining between them. In germline, CDR1 is MNHEY, CDR2 SVGAGI. The CDR3 is 14 amino acids. The CDR3, as DNA: TGTGCCGCATCGGGGGCGCGGGGGAACACTGAAGCTTTCTTT. It encodes CAASGARGNTEAFF.